The entry below describes one TCR beta chain. Its antigen remains unidentified. This specimen comes from a study of Graves' ophthalmopathy and Graves' hyperthyroidism. Study results and limitations: The authors also found most expanded thyroid clonotypes above 0.001 frequency in blood.

Aged 18 to 65, the patients with hyperthyroidism had under 2 months' duration and were newly diagnosed. Excluded: other autoimmune disease, uncontrolled infection, pregnancy or lactation. The study amplified TCR beta CDR3 regions using RNA transcripts. First-round RT-PCR used HTBI primers; second-round multiplex PCR followed. Each CDR3 protein is one row after TCRdb ran MiXCR on the multiplex PCR reads. The sample has a few hundred thousand distinct CDR3 sequences; about 40% are singletons. Source material: peripheral blood or thyroid tissue (not recorded which). The receptor was isolated from an adult man with Graves' hyperthyroidism.

In DNA form, the CDR3 reads TGTGCCACCAGCAGCCCATCCCTTGACAGGGCTGGGACCCAGTACTTC. It yields the protein CATSSPSLDRAGTQYF. The chain recombines TRBV15 with TRBJ2-5, with 7 bases that match TRBD1. Germline-derived CDR1 and CDR2 are LNHNV and YYDKDF (reference sequence). This CDR3 region has 16 residues. Trimming cost V 3 bases and J 7 bases; bases outside gene matches: 14.